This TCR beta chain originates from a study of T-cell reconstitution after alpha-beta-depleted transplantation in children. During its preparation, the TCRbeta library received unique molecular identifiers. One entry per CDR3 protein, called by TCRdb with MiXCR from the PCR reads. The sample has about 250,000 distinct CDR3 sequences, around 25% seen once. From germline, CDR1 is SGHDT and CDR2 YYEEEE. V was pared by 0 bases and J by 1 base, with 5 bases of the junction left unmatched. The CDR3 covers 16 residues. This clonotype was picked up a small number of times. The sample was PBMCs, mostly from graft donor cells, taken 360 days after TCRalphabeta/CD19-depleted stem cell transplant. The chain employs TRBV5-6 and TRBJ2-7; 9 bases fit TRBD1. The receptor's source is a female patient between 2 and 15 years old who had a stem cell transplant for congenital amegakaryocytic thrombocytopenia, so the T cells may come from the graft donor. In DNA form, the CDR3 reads TGTGCCAGCAGCTTGGAGGGGACAGGGAGGTCCTACGAGCAGTACTTC. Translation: CASSLEGTGRSYEQYF.